Listed here is a single T cell receptor beta chain. CDR1 is SGHRS, CDR2 YFSETQ, per germline. This CDR3 is built from 17 residues. The V end was cut by 1 base, the J end by 0 bases, with 11 bases between. Repertoires were generated with immunoSEQ multiplex PCR, while TCRdb's copy carries only in-frame clones and drops some. The sample lists around 40,000 clones; 85% to 95% were seen once. This entry belongs to a study of T cell changes during pregnancy in multiple sclerosis. The receptor was isolated from a female donor with multiple sclerosis, enrolled in a pregnancy study. V gene TRBV5-1 combines with J gene TRBJ2-6, with D hard to call. The material sequenced was CD4+ T cells from peripheral blood mononuclear cells, taken in the second trimester of pregnancy. The CDR3 DNA sequence: TGCGCCAGCAGCTTGCAGAATCCCCACTCTGGGGCCAACGTCCTGACTTTC. Translated: CASSLQNPHSGANVLTF.